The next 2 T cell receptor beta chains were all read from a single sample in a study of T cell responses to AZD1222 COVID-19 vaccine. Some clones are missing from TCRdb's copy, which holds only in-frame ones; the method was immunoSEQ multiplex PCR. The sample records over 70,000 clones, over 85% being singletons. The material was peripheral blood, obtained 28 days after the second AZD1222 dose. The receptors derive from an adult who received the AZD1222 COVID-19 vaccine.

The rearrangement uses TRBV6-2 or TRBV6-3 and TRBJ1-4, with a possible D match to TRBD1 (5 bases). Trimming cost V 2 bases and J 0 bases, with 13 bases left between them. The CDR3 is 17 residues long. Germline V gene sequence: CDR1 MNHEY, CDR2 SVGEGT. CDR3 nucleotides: TGTGCCAGCAGTTACGATGACAGCCCCACAACTAATGAAAAACTGTTTTTT. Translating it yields CASSYDDSPTTNEKLFF.

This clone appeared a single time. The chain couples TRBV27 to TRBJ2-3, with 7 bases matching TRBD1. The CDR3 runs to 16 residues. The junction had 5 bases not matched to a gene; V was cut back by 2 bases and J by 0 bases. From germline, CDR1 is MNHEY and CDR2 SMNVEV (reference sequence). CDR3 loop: CASSLSQGDSTDTQYF. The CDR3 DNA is TGTGCCAGCAGTTTAAGTCAGGGGGACAGCACAGATACGCAGTATTTT.